The rows below give T cell receptor beta chains drawn from one sample of a study of T cells in Graves' hyperthyroidism and ophthalmopathy. TCRdb called the multiplex PCR reads again in MiXCR, with one record for every CDR3 protein. The sample consists of about 270,000 distinct CDR3 sequences, 22% of them appearing once. The specimen sequenced was blood. The receptors shown here come from a man younger than 40 with Graves' ophthalmopathy. The CDR3 runs from the conserved cysteine through the conserved F or W. The D gene is left open where the match is weak. Clone sizes are given selectively: once, few, many, or a class where the clone is expanded.

TRBV9	-	TRBJ2-1	TRBD2	CASSVGTSGYNEQFF	TGTGCCAGCAGCGTAGGGACTAGCGGCTACAATGAGCAGTTCTTC
TRBV20-1	-	TRBJ2-5	-	CSAARGSGLPYF	TGCAGTGCCGCAAGGGGGAGCGGACTCCCGTACTTC
TRBV7-2	once	TRBJ1-1	-	CASSFNGHYTEAFF	TGTGCCAGCAGCTTCAACGGACACTACACTGAAGCTTTCTTT
TRBV30	many	TRBJ1-6	TRBD1	CAWSVFDRGNSPLHF	TGTGCCTGGAGTGTTTTTGACAGGGGTAATTCACCCCTCCACTTT
TRBV28	few	TRBJ1-2	-	CASSYLRGLSYGYTF	TGTGCCAGCAGTTACCTACGGGGCCTGTCCTATGGCTACACCTTC
TRBV24-1	-	TRBJ2-3	-	CATSVAGGGDTQYF	TGTGCCACCAGTGTGGCAGGGGGGGGAGATACGCAGTATTTT
TRBV6-1	-	TRBJ1-1	-	CATSTPGNTEAFF	TGTGCCACTTCGACACCCGGGAACACTGAAGCTTTCTTT
TRBV6-1	few	TRBJ2-1	-	CASGPLAGTNEQFF	TGTGCCAGCGGACCCCTCGCCGGGACCAATGAGCAGTTCTTC
TRBV2	-	TRBJ1-4	-	CASRAGSSNEKLFF	TGTGCCAGCAGAGCAGGGTCATCTAATGAAAAACTGTTTTTT
TRBV7-9	-	TRBJ1-4	-	CASSLGTGPTHNEKLFF	TGTGCCAGCAGCTTGGGCACAGGGCCAACACATAATGAAAAACTGTTTTTT
TRBV7-2	-	TRBJ1-5	TRBD1	CASSLTRTGTFYSNQPQHF	TGTGCCAGCAGCTTAACTAGGACAGGCACCTTCTATAGCAATCAGCCCCAGCATTTT
TRBV28	-	TRBJ2-3	TRBD2	CASRAGGGVPDTQYF	TGTGCCAGCAGAGCGGGAGGAGGGGTCCCAGATACGCAGTATTTT
TRBV11-3	many	TRBJ2-1	-	CASSPAGGEQFF	TGTGCCAGCAGCCCTGCTGGTGGTGAGCAGTTCTTC
TRBV6-1	few	TRBJ1-5	-	CASSYYREQPQHF	TGTGCCAGCAGTTATTACAGGGAACAGCCCCAGCATTTT
TRBV7-8	many	TRBJ2-1	TRBD2	CASSLGGLAGEQFF	TGTGCCAGCAGCTTAGGGGGACTAGCGGGTGAGCAGTTCTTC
TRBV15	-	TRBJ2-2	TRBD2	CATSREIRTSGTGELFF	TGTGCCACCAGCAGAGAGATACGGACTAGCGGGACCGGGGAGCTGTTTTTT
TRBV13	-	TRBJ1-5	TRBD1	CASSLRGPSLDNQPQHF	TGTGCCAGCAGTCTTAGGGGGCCCTCCTTAGATAATCAGCCCCAGCATTTT
TRBV12-3/TRBV12-4	few	TRBJ2-2	-	CASNGGSANTGELFF	TGTGCCAGCAATGGCGGCTCCGCGAACACCGGGGAGCTGTTTTTT
TRBV2	many	TRBJ1-5	TRBD1	CASSEDRQGSQPQHF	TGTGCCAGCAGTGAAGATCGACAGGGATCTCAGCCCCAGCATTTT
TRBV19	few	TRBJ1-1	-	CASSMVKNTEAFF	TGTGCCAGTAGTATGGTGAAGAACACTGAAGCTTTCTTT
TRBV29-1	few	TRBJ2-1	TRBD1	CSVGQGGINEQFF	TGCAGCGTCGGACAGGGGGGAATCAATGAGCAGTTCTTC
TRBV7-2	few	TRBJ1-1	-	CASSFSGNTEAFF	TGTGCCAGCAGTTTTTCCGGGAACACTGAAGCTTTCTTT
TRBV6-2/TRBV6-3	many	TRBJ2-7	-	CASSYTQGGATYEQYF	TGTGCCAGCAGTTACACCCAAGGGGGAGCGACCTACGAGCAGTACTTC
TRBV28	-	TRBJ2-1	-	CASSSVTVPNEQFF	TGTGCCAGCAGTTCAGTGACAGTCCCCAATGAGCAGTTCTTC
TRBV6-2/TRBV6-3	few	TRBJ2-2	-	CASSYGDHTGELFF	TGTGCCAGCAGTTACGGTGATCACACCGGGGAGCTGTTTTTT
TRBV6-1	few	TRBJ2-7	TRBD2	CASRGTPGLADEQYF	TGTGCCAGCAGGGGTACTCCGGGACTAGCGGACGAGCAGTACTTC
TRBV7-7	many	TRBJ2-1	-	CASSLSLQGGDEQFF	TGTGCTAGCAGCTTGAGTTTACAGGGAGGGGATGAGCAGTTCTTC
TRBV4-1	many	TRBJ1-1	-	CASSQDRAAENTEAFF	TGCGCCAGCAGCCAAGATCGCGCGGCCGAAAACACTGAAGCTTTCTTT
TRBV11-3	many	TRBJ2-4	TRBD1	CASSPDQGAGEAKNIQYF	TGTGCCAGCAGCCCTGACCAGGGGGCGGGCGAAGCCAAAAACATTCAGTACTTC
TRBV11-2	few	TRBJ2-6	TRBD1	CASSLGQGAGANVLTF	TGTGCCAGCAGCTTGGGACAGGGGGCCGGGGCCAACGTCCTGACTTTC
TRBV7-8	-	TRBJ2-5	TRBD2	CASSRTSGRAWETQYF	TGTGCCAGCAGCCGGACTAGCGGGAGGGCCTGGGAGACCCAGTACTTC
TRBV20-1	few	TRBJ2-5	TRBD2	CSAVSGSGETQYF	TGCAGTGCTGTCAGCGGGAGCGGGGAGACCCAGTACTTC
TRBV28	many	TRBJ1-1	-	CASSLGLSGEVNTEAFF	TGTGCCAGCAGTTTGGGTCTTTCGGGGGAGGTGAACACTGAAGCTTTCTTT
TRBV11-2	few	TRBJ2-1	-	CASSWGRSGVNEQFF	TGTGCCAGCAGCTGGGGGCGGTCAGGGGTAAATGAGCAGTTCTTC
TRBV28	-	TRBJ2-3	TRBD2	CASSLELAGVGPQYF	TGTGCCAGCAGTTTGGAACTAGCGGGAGTTGGACCGCAGTATTTT
TRBV27	few	TRBJ2-4	-	CASSLNGGFVKNIQYF	TGTGCCAGCAGTTTAAATGGGGGGTTTGTCAAAAACATTCAGTACTTC
TRBV28	-	TRBJ1-1	-	CASSFPPGQFLPTEAFF	TGTGCCAGCAGTTTTCCCCCGGGACAATTTCTTCCCACTGAAGCTTTCTTT
TRBV5-1	many	TRBJ1-6	-	CASSFHPYSAYNSPLHF	TGCGCCAGCAGCTTTCATCCCTATAGCGCCTATAATTCACCCCTCCACTTT
TRBV27	once	TRBJ1-3	-	CASSFGTGTGNTIYF	TGTGCCAGCAGTTTTGGAACAGGGACTGGAAACACCATATATTTT
TRBV6-6	few	TRBJ1-2	-	CASSYSRRGYGYTF	TGTGCCAGCAGTTACTCGAGGAGGGGATACGGCTACACCTTC
TRBV3-1	many	TRBJ2-7	TRBD2	CASSPGLLYEQYF	TGTGCCAGCAGCCCGGGACTACTCTACGAGCAGTACTTC
TRBV6-5	-	TRBJ1-5	-	CASSYSPPRPQHF	TGTGCCAGCAGTTACTCGCCCCCCCGGCCCCAGCATTTT
TRBV18	many	TRBJ2-5	TRBD2	CASSPGLARETQYF	TGTGCCAGCTCACCGGGACTAGCAAGAGAGACCCAGTACTTC
TRBV27	-	TRBJ2-5	TRBD2	CATKRNLAGGGETQYF	TGTGCCACCAAGAGGAATCTAGCGGGGGGCGGCGAGACCCAGTACTTC
TRBV12-3/TRBV12-4	few	TRBJ1-1	-	CASSLNGVTEAFF	TGTGCCAGCAGTTTAAATGGTGTTACTGAAGCTTTCTTT
TRBV12-3/TRBV12-4	-	TRBJ2-1	TRBD2	CASSLEREGYEQFF	TGTGCCAGCAGTTTGGAGCGGGAGGGCTATGAGCAGTTCTTC
TRBV6-1	-	TRBJ1-2	-	CASSELIHYGYTF	TGTGCCAGCAGTGAATTGATCCACTATGGCTACACCTTC
TRBV7-9	few	TRBJ2-2	TRBD1	CASSSRQGQNTGELLF	TGTGCCAGCAGCTCTAGACAGGGGCAGAACACCGGGGAGCTGCTTTTT
TRBV2	-	TRBJ1-2	-	CASSGPSYGYTF	TGTGCCAGCAGTGGGCCTTCTTATGGCTACACCTTC
TRBV3-1	-	TRBJ2-5	TRBD2	CASSFNSGLAGETQYF	TGTGCCAGCAGCTTTAACTCTGGACTAGCGGGGGAGACCCAGTACTTC
TRBV4-3	-	TRBJ2-3	TRBD2	CASSPRLAGVGDTQYF	TGCGCCAGCAGCCCTCGACTAGCGGGAGTAGGGGATACGCAGTATTTT